The 18 T cell receptor beta chains in this list originate from one sample, sequenced in a study of control samples from healthy donors and cancer patients. Method: immunoSEQ multiplex PCR; TCRdb's copy keeps in-frame clones and lacks some. This table holds around 150,000 clones, about 94% found once. Sequenced material: blood. These TCRs come from a woman aged 35 to 49 in good health.

The genes are TRBV10-1 and TRBJ2-3; 9 nucleotides agree with TRBD2. After removal of 4 bases from V and 15 bases from J, the junction contained 5 bases not matched to a gene. The germline V gene has CDR1 WNHNN and CDR2 SYGVQD (reference sequence). The CDR3 has 11 amino acids. The CDR3 DNA follows: TGCGCCAGCAGTGTGCGGGGGGGGAAATATTTT. Translation gives CASSVRGGKYF.

This clone has only one observation. The chain combines TRBV19 with TRBJ2-1; 7 bases line up with TRBD2. Losses at the gene ends were 9 bases for V and 1 base for J; bases not matched to a gene: 3. Germline CDR1 and CDR2: LNHDA and SQIVND (reference sequence). The CDR3 runs to 13 residues. CDR3: CASGTTSYNEQFF. Written as DNA, the CDR3 is TGTGCCAGCGGGACTACTTCCTACAATGAGCAGTTCTTC.

The rearrangement joins TRBV7-8 to TRBJ2-6; TRBD1 matches 8 bases. CDR1 and CDR2 from the germline V gene are SGHVS and FQNEAQ. The ends lost 5 bases at V and 4 bases at J; junction bases unmatched: 16. The CDR3 covers 19 residues. The CDR3 coding sequence is TGTGCCAGCAGCCGTCCCGGGACAGGCCTCTTAGGGGGGGCCAACGTCCTGACTTTC. Amino acids: CASSRPGTGLLGGANVLTF.

This sequence joins TRBV5-6 and TRBJ2-1; 7 nucleotides match TRBD2. V lost 1 base and J lost 2; bases outside the gene matches: 3. Germline V gene data show CDR1 as SGHDT and CDR2 as YYEEEE. This CDR3 is built from 15 residues. For the CDR3, the DNA is TGTGCCAGCAGCTTGAACGCGGGGGCCTACAATGAGCAGTTCTTC. As protein: CASSLNAGAYNEQFF.

The V gene is TRBV7-6, the J gene TRBJ2-1, with 10 bases fitting TRBD2. Germline lookup yields CDR1 SGHVS and CDR2 FNYEAQ. CDR3 length: 18 amino acids. The V segment lost 1 base and the J segment 7 bases; nucleotides outside the gene matches: 13. CDR3 amino acids: CASSLVVASGRPWNEQFF. The CDR3 DNA sequence: TGTGCCAGCAGCTTAGTTGTCGCTAGCGGGAGACCCTGGAATGAGCAGTTCTTC.

The V gene is TRBV7-2, the J gene TRBJ2-5; no firm D call. This CDR3 has 16 residues. Between the trimmed V and J ends, which lost 4 bases and 3 bases, there was a span of 18 bases. Germline V gene lookup returns CDR1 SGHTA and CDR2 FQGNSA. The CDR3, as DNA: TGTGCCAGCAGCTCCGGGTCCTCCTTCGGTAAAGAGACCCAGTACTTC. Its protein is CASSSGSSFGKETQYF.

The V and J genes are TRBV24-1 and TRBJ1-2; the D is unclear. The CDR3 sequence is 12 residues long. The germline V and J ends were trimmed by 3 bases and 8 bases, with 9 bases remaining between them. Germline loops: CDR1 KGHDR, CDR2 SFDVKD. Here the CDR3 DNA reads TGTGCCACCAGTGATGGGCACCTCGGCTACACCTTC. Translated: CATSDGHLGYTF.

The chain uses TRBV12-5 and TRBJ1-5; D ambiguous. Germline CDR1 and CDR2: LGHNT and FRNRAP. V lost 1 base, J lost 4 bases, and 5 bases lay in between. The CDR3 length is 13 residues. The chain's CDR3 is CASGLEQNQPQHF. CDR3 in DNA: TGTGCTAGTGGTTTGGAACAGAATCAGCCCCAGCATTTT.

This chain uses TRBV13 with TRBJ1-4; D call uncertain. Germline V lookup: CDR1 PRHDT, CDR2 FYEKMQ (reference sequence). CDR3 length: 15 residues. The germline V and J ends were trimmed by 5 bases and 0 bases, with 10 bases remaining between them. As DNA, the CDR3 is TGTGCCAGCAGCCACGGCGTTGCAACTAATGAAAAACTGTTTTTT. Protein product: CASSHGVATNEKLFF.

This chain connects TRBV7-2 to TRBJ1-2; D might be TRBD1 (6 bases). CDR3 length equals 16 residues. Germline CDR1 SGHTA, CDR2 FQGNSA. Trimming removed 6 bases from V and 0 bases from J, with 17 bases in between. CDR3 sequence reads: CASRGGGPGANYGYTF. CDR3 sequence (DNA): TGTGCCAGCAGAGGGGGGGGGCCCGGAGCTAACTATGGCTACACCTTC.

V and J are TRBV19 and TRBJ2-5, with unresolved D. The CDR3 runs 13 residues. CDR1 and CDR2 from the germline V gene are LNHDA and SQIVND (reference sequence). V was pared by 4 bases and J by 1 base, with 7 bases between. The DNA for the CDR3 is TGTGCCAGTAGTACAACCGCCCAAGAGACCCAGTACTTC. It codes for CASSTTAQETQYF.

The gene calls are TRBV5-4 and TRBJ1-2; 9 positions agree with TRBD1. The V and J ends lost 3 bases and 8 bases, in that order; junction bases with no gene match: 14. Per the germline V gene, CDR1 is SGHNT and CDR2 is YYREEE (reference sequence). The CDR3 sequence is 16 residues long. The CDR3 spells CASSSFDRTGERGYTF. Here the CDR3 DNA reads TGTGCCAGCAGCTCGTTTGACAGGACAGGGGAGAGGGGCTACACCTTC. The variable domain in full, with the rest retrieved from reference TRBV5-4 and TRBJ1-2, is ETGVTQSPTHLIKTRGQQVTLRCSSQSGHNTVSWYQQALGQGPQFIFQYYREEENGRGNFPPRFSGLQFPNYSSELNVNALELDDSALYLCASSSFDRTGERGYTFGSGTRLTVV.

The gene calls are TRBV10-3 and TRBJ1-1; weak D call: TRBD1 (6 bases). The CDR3 length is 13 residues. CDR1 is ENHRY, CDR2 SYGVKD, per germline. Between the trimmed V and J ends, which lost 5 bases and 1 base, there was a span of 8 bases. In nucleotides, the CDR3 is TGTGCCATCAGTTACAGGGAGAACACTGAAGCTTTCTTT. It specifies CAISYRENTEAFF.

This clone was seen a few times. The V and J genes are TRBV27 and TRBJ2-1; 10 bases agree with TRBD2. The CDR3 spans 17 residues. The germline V gene has CDR1 MNHEY and CDR2 SMNVEV (reference sequence). J lost 3 bases, V lost 7 bases, and 12 bases had no gene match. The CDR3 reads CASIRSGRGQIYNEQFF. CDR3 sequence (DNA): TGTGCCAGCATAAGGAGCGGGAGGGGCCAGATCTACAATGAGCAGTTCTTC.

This sequence joins TRBV18 and TRBJ1-2, with D unresolved. Germline CDR1 reads KGHSH; CDR2 reads LQKENI. Trimming cost V 0 bases and J 4 bases, with 18 bases left between them. The CDR3 has 17 residues. DNA of the CDR3: TGTGCCAGCTCACCACCTTTCAATTTAGGAGGTCTCTATGGCTACACCTTC. As protein: CASSPPFNLGGLYGYTF.

The CDR3 nucleotides are TGTGCCAGCAGCTTGTTTTTAGACAGGGACGGCTACACCTTC. It encodes CASSLFLDRDGYTF. This rearrangement joins TRBV5-5 to TRBJ1-2, with 7 bases fitting TRBD1. The CDR3 is made up of 14 amino acids. Germline loops: CDR1 SGHKS, CDR2 YYEKEE (reference sequence). V was clipped by 1 base and J by 8 bases; unmatched bases: 8.

The CDR3 bases are TGTGCCACCAGCACGCTAACCGGGGGCGGAAACATTCAGTACTTC. Protein product: CATSTLTGGGNIQYF. The chain carries TRBV15 and TRBJ2-4; D might be TRBD1 or TRBD2, each matching 6 bases. The V end lost 4 bases, the J end lost 6 bases, and 16 bases lay between the germline ends. CDR3 length: 15 residues. Germline CDR1 and CDR2: LNHNV and YYDKDF (reference sequence). Filled out from reference TRBV15 and TRBJ2-4, the complete variable domain reads DAMVIQNPRYQVTQFGKPVTLSCSQTLNHNVMYWYQQKSSQAPKLLFHYYDKDFNNEADTPDNFQSRRPNTSFCFLDIRSPGLGDTAMYLCATSTLTGGGNIQYFGAGTRLSVL.

Here the CDR3 DNA reads TGTGCCAGCAGCTTGAGCCTCCATTCTGGAAACACCATATATTTT. Protein product: CASSLSLHSGNTIYF. The gene calls are TRBV7-9 and TRBJ1-3, with no clear D. From germline, CDR1 is SEHNR and CDR2 FQNEAQ (reference sequence). Trimming shortened V by 3 bases and J by 1 base, and 10 bases separated the two germline ends. The CDR3 has 15 amino acids.